The rows below give T cell receptor beta chains drawn from one sample of a study of blood T cell repertoires in COVID-19. Clones were sequenced by immunoSEQ multiplex PCR, and TCRdb holds only the in-frame ones, with some missing. Among roughly 190,000 clones, 86% were seen once, and the ten largest hold 20% to 25%. The sample was PBMCs or T cells enriched from blood (not recorded which). These receptors were taken from a woman aged 40 to 50 in a cohort exposed to, infected with or recovered from COVID-19 (not recorded which). CDR3s include the opening cysteine and the closing phenylalanine or tryptophan. D genes are given only for firm matches. Only part of the rows carry a size: once, few, many, or a class if the clone is expanded.

clone size,V gene,D gene,J gene,CDR3 DNA,CDR3 protein
.,TRBV27,.,TRBJ2-7,TGTGCCAGCAGTCCCATCGGGCAGGGCAAAGCCTACGAGCAGTACTTC,CASSPIGQGKAYEQYF
.,TRBV9,TRBD2,TRBJ2-1,TGTGCCAGCAGCGAACCGAACTCTAGCGGGAGGAGGGGTGAGCAGTTCTTC,CASSEPNSSGRRGEQFF
.,TRBV4-2,.,TRBJ1-3,TGTGCCAGCAGCCACCGGGGGGGAGGAAACACCATATATTTT,CASSHRGGGNTIYF
.,TRBV19,.,TRBJ2-1,TGTGCCAGTAGTATAGGGGCAGGATGGAATGAGCAGTTCTTC,CASSIGAGWNEQFF
.,TRBV29-1,TRBD2,TRBJ2-1,TGCAGCGTTGAAGATGGCGGGGGGCAAGTCGATGAGCAGTTCTTC,CSVEDGGGQVDEQFF
once,TRBV3-1/TRBV3-2,TRBD1,TRBJ2-4,TGTGCCAGCAGCCAAAGAGACAGGGGGGGAAACATTCAGTACTTC,CASSQRDRGGNIQYF
.,TRBV14,.,TRBJ2-7,TGTGCCAGCAGCCGAATCGTCGGGAACGAGCAGTACTTC,CASSRIVGNEQYF
.,TRBV13,.,TRBJ2-7,TGTGCCAGCAGCTGGAGGACCTACGAGCAGTACTTC,CASSWRTYEQYF
once,TRBV18,TRBD1,TRBJ1-6,TGTGCCAGCTCAACGACAGGGACGTTTAATTCACCCCTCCACTTT,CASSTTGTFNSPLHF
few,TRBV6-1,.,TRBJ1-1,TGTGCCAGCAGTGAACGTAGGGCGAGGAGGGAAGCTTTCTTT,CASSERRARREAFF
.,TRBV21-1,.,TRBJ2-7,TGTGCCAGCAGCACGCCGCCGGGACAGGGGTATGAGTACGAGCAGTACTTC,CASSTPPGQGYEYEQYF
.,TRBV10-2,TRBD1,TRBJ1-1,TGCGCCAGCAGCCCGGACAGGGGGGGGACTGAAGCTTTCTTT,CASSPDRGGTEAFF
.,TRBV28,TRBD2,TRBJ2-3,TGTGCCAGCAGTCCTGGGACTAGCGGGGGAGACACAGATACGCAGTATTTT,CASSPGTSGGDTDTQYF
.,TRBV19,.,TRBJ2-7,TGTGCCAGTAGTAAGGGGCTCTACGAGCAGTACTTC,CASSKGLYEQYF
.,TRBV5-1,.,TRBJ1-4,TGCGCCAGCAGCTGGGACTTTTATGAAAAACTGTTTTTT,CASSWDFYEKLFF
.,TRBV5-1,.,TRBJ1-1,TGCGCCAGCAGCGTTGGTTGGGGACAACCGAACACTGAAGCTTTCTTT,CASSVGWGQPNTEAFF
.,TRBV5-1,.,TRBJ2-7,TGCGCCAGCAGCAAACGCTCCGGGACAGCGGGTCACGAGCAGTACTTC,CASSKRSGTAGHEQYF
.,TRBV5-1,.,TRBJ2-1,TGCGCCAGCAGCCGCAAACCCCAGGGGGGCTCCTACAATGAGCAGTTCTTC,CASSRKPQGGSYNEQFF
.,TRBV11-2,.,TRBJ1-1,TGTGCCAGCAGCTTAATGTTGTCCCCTAACACTGAAGCTTTCTTT,CASSLMLSPNTEAFF
.,TRBV5-4,.,TRBJ2-1,TGTGCCAGCAGCTTGGGCGAGGGGGTTTGGGAGCAGTTCTTC,CASSLGEGVWEQFF
.,TRBV6-5,.,TRBJ2-7,TGTGCCACCGAAGCCGTCTCCTACGAGCAGTACTTC,CATEAVSYEQYF
.,TRBV7-9,TRBD1,TRBJ1-2,TGTGCCAGCAGCCCCTCGGGACAGGGGGGTTACACCTTC,CASSPSGQGGYTF
few,TRBV2,.,TRBJ1-2,TGTGCCAGCATTCCAACAGGGTTGGCCTATGGCTACACCTTC,CASIPTGLAYGYTF
.,TRBV4-2,.,TRBJ1-6,TGTGCCAGCAGCCAATTCAGGGATGGTGCTTCACCCCTCCACTTT,CASSQFRDGASPLHF
few,TRBV7-9,TRBD1,TRBJ1-2,TGTGCCAGCAGCCACAGACAGGGTGGCGGCTACACCTTC,CASSHRQGGGYTF
.,TRBV7-8,.,TRBJ1-1,TGTGCCAGCAGCTTAAAGGCGGGGGAATCTGAAGCTTTCTTT,CASSLKAGESEAFF
.,TRBV27,TRBD2,TRBJ2-1,TGTGCCAGCAGTTCCGGGGCCCGGCTAGCGGGAGCTATAGGGTACAATGAGCAGTTCTTC,CASSSGARLAGAIGYNEQFF
few,TRBV19,TRBD1,TRBJ1-1,TGTGCCAGTAGTCCGAGGACAGGCGGAACTGAAGCTTTCTTT,CASSPRTGGTEAFF
.,TRBV5-6,TRBD1,TRBJ2-6,TGTGCCAGCAGCTTGGGGGACAGGACCCTCTCTGGGGCCAACGTCCTGACTTTC,CASSLGDRTLSGANVLTF
.,TRBV9,TRBD1,TRBJ2-6,TGTGCCAGCAGCGCAGGGGGCGCTGGGGCCAACGTCCTGACTTTC,CASSAGGAGANVLTF
.,TRBV27,TRBD2,TRBJ2-2,TGTGCCAGCAGCCTTACTAGCGGGAGGGCCCCCGGGGAGCTGTTTTTT,CASSLTSGRAPGELFF
.,TRBV6-5,.,TRBJ1-2,TGTGCCAGCAGTTACTCGCAGGGGCCTCTTAACTATGGCTACACCTTC,CASSYSQGPLNYGYTF
.,TRBV5-6,TRBD1,TRBJ1-2,TGTGCCAGCAGCTTGGCCTACTCGACAGGGAGTGACTATGGCTACACCTTC,CASSLAYSTGSDYGYTF
.,TRBV9,TRBD1,TRBJ2-1,TGTGCCAGCAGCGTAGCCAAGGGGGCAAGCACCTACAATGAGCAGTTCTTC,CASSVAKGASTYNEQFF
.,TRBV2,.,TRBJ2-2,TGTGCCAGCAGTTTCTACTACGGGGAGCTGTTTTTT,CASSFYYGELFF
.,TRBV19,.,TRBJ1-2,TGTGCCAGTATCAAACGGACAGATGCGAACTATGGCTACACCTTC,CASIKRTDANYGYTF
.,TRBV6-6,.,TRBJ2-3,TGTGCCAGCAGTTACATCGTGGGCAGCCCCACAGATACGCAGTATTTT,CASSYIVGSPTDTQYF
.,TRBV6-5,.,TRBJ2-7,TGTGCCAGCAGCAGTCGTTCTAGCCCTCGGGGGGAGCAGTACTTC,CASSSRSSPRGEQYF
.,TRBV5-5,TRBD1,TRBJ1-2,TGTGCCAGCAGCGCCTCCGGGACAGACTATGGCTACACCTTC,CASSASGTDYGYTF
once,TRBV28,.,TRBJ1-4,TGTGCCAGCAGTTTAGGTCGGGCAACTAATGAAAAACTGTTTTTT,CASSLGRATNEKLFF
.,TRBV18,.,TRBJ1-1,TGTGCCAGCTCACTTATGAACACTGAAGCTTTCTTT,CASSLMNTEAFF
.,TRBV19,TRBD1,TRBJ1-3,TGTGCCAGCCGGACAGGGGGCCTCTCCTCTGGAAACACCATATATTTT,CASRTGGLSSGNTIYF
.,TRBV4-1,.,TRBJ2-2,TGCGCCAGCAGCCCCATAAGCGCCGGGGAGCTGTTTTTT,CASSPISAGELFF
.,TRBV5-5,.,TRBJ2-7,TGTGCCAGCAGCGAAGCAGGGGTGGACTACGAGCAGTACTTC,CASSEAGVDYEQYF
.,TRBV2,TRBD1,TRBJ1-6,TGTGCCAGCAAACCGGCACGACAGGGGGCCTATTCACCCCTCCACTTT,CASKPARQGAYSPLHF
.,TRBV19,.,TRBJ1-1,TGTGCCAGTAGTATAGAGGACAGTAACACTGAAGCTTTCTTT,CASSIEDSNTEAFF
.,TRBV11-2,.,TRBJ2-5,TGTGCCAGCAGCTTAGATATACAAGAGACCCAGTACTTC,CASSLDIQETQYF
.,TRBV28,.,TRBJ1-6,TGTGCCAGCAGTTTGCCCTCAGGGAATCTACGGTCACCCCTCCACTTT,CASSLPSGNLRSPLHF
.,TRBV19,TRBD1,TRBJ2-7,TGTGCCAGTAGTCCCTCCGGACAGGGCTCCTACGAGCAGTACTTC,CASSPSGQGSYEQYF
.,TRBV28,.,TRBJ1-2,TGTGCCAGCAGTCTCCAGGTAGACCTACCAAGGCGCTATGGCTACACCTTC,CASSLQVDLPRRYGYTF
once,TRBV7-9,.,TRBJ1-6,TGTGCCAGCAGCTTATCCAGATCAGGGCCTCGTTATTCACCCCTCCACTTT,CASSLSRSGPRYSPLHF
.,TRBV4-1,TRBD1,TRBJ1-1,TGCGCCAGCAGCCCTGGACAGGCGAACACTGAAGCTTTCTTT,CASSPGQANTEAFF